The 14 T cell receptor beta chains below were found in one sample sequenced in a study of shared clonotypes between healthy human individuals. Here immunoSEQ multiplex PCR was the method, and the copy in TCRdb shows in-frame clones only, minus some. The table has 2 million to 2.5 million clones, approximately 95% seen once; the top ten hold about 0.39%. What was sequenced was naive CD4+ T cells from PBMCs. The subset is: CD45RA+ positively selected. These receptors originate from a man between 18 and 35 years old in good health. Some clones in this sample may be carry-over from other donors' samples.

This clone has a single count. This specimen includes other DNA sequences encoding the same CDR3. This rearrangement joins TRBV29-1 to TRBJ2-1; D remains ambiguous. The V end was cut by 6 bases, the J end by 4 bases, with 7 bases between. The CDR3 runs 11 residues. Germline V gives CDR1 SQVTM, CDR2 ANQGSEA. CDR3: CSVGQYNEQFF. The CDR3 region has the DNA TGCAGCGTCGGCCAGTACAATGAGCAGTTCTTC.

The CDR3 spells CASSSTGGETQYF. CDR3 nucleotide sequence: TGTGCCAGCAGTTCCACAGGGGGGGAGACCCAGTACTTC. The chain is built from TRBV5-4 and TRBJ2-5; 8 positions match TRBD1. This CDR3 is 13 amino acids long. Unmatched junction bases numbered 5, after V lost 5 bases and J lost 5 bases. Germline V gene lookup returns CDR1 SGHNT and CDR2 YYREEE (reference sequence).

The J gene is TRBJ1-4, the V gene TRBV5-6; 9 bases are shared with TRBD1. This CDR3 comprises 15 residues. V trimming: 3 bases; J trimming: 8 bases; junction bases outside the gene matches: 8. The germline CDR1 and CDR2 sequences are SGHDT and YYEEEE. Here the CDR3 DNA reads TGTGCCAGCAGCTCTCCGGGACAGGGAATCGAAAAACTGTTTTTT. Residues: CASSSPGQGIEKLFF.

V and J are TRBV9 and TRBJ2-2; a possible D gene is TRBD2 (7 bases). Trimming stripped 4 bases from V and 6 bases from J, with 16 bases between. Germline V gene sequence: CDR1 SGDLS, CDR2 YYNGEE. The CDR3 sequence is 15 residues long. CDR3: CASSHAGARSGELFF. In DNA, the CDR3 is TGTGCCAGCAGCCATGCGGGGGCTCGTTCCGGGGAGCTGTTTTTT.

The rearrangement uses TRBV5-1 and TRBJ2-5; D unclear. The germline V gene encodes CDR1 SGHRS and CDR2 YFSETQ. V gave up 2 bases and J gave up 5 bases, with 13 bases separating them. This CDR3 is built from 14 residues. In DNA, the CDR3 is TGCGCCAGCAGCTTCGACGGCACCGGGGAGACCCAGTACTTC. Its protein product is CASSFDGTGETQYF. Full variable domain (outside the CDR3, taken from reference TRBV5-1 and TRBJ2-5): KAGVTQTPRYLIKTRGQQVTLSCSPISGHRSVSWYQQTPGQGLQFLFEYFSETQRNKGNFPGRFSGRQFSNSRSEMNVSTLELGDSALYLCASSFDGTGETQYFGPGTRLLVL.

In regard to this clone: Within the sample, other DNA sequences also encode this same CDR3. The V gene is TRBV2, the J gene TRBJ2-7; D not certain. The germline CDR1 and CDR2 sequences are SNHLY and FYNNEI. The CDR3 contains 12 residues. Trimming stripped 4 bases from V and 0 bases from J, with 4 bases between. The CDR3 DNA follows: TGTGCCAGCAGTGTCAGCTCCTACGAGCAGTACTTC. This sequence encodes CASSVSSYEQYF.

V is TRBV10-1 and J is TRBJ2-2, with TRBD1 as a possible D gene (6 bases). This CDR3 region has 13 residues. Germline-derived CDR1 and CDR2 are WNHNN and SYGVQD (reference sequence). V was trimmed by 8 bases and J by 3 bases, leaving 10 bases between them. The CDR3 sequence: CASQQGYTGELFF. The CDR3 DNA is TGCGCCAGCCAACAGGGATACACCGGGGAGCTGTTTTTT.

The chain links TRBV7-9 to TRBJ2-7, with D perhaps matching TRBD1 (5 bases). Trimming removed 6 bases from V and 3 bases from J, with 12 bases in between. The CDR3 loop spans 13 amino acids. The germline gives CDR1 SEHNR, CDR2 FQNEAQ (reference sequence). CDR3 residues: CASSSTQGYEQYF. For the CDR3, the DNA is TGTGCCAGCAGTAGCACCCAGGGCTACGAGCAGTACTTC.

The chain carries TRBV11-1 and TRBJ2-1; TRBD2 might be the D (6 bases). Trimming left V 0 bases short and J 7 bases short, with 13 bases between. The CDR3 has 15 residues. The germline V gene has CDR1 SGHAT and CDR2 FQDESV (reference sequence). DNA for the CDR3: TGTGCCAGCAGCTTAGCCCGCGGGATACGGAATGAGCAGTTCTTC. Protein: CASSLARGIRNEQFF.

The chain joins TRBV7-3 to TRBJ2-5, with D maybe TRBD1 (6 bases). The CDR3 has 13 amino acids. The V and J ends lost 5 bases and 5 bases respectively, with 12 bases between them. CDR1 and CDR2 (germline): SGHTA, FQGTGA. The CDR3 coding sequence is TGTGCCAGCAGCCCCGCGAGGGGGGAGACCCAGTACTTC. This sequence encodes CASSPARGETQYF.

CDR3 residues: CASAKGSEAFF. The CDR3 DNA reads TGTGCTAGTGCAAAGGGTTCTGAAGCTTTCTTT. V gene TRBV12-5 combines with J gene TRBJ1-1; D not resolved. This CDR3 is built from 11 residues. From germline, CDR1 is LGHNT and CDR2 FRNRAP. V was clipped by 7 bases and J by 6 bases, with 9 bases between them. Full variable domain (remainder filled in from reference TRBV12-5 and TRBJ1-1): DARVTQTPRHKVTEMGQEVTMRCQPILGHNTVFWYRQTMMQGLELLAYFRNRAPLDDSGMPKDRFSAEMPDATLATLKIQPSEPRDSAVYFCASAKGSEAFFGQGTRLTVV.

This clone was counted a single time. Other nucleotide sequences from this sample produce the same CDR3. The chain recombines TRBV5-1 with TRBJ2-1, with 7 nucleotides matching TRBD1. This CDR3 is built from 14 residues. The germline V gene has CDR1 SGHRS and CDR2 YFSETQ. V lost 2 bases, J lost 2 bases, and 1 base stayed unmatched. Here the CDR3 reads CASSLGTAYNEQFF. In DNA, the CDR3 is TGCGCCAGCAGCTTAGGGACAGCCTACAATGAGCAGTTCTTC.

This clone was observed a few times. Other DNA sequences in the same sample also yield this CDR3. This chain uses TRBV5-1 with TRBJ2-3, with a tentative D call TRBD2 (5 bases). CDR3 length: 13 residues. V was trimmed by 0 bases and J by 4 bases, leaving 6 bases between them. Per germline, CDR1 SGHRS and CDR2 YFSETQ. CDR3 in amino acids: CASSLAGADTQYF. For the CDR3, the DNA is TGCGCCAGCAGCTTGGCCGGGGCAGATACGCAGTATTTT.

As DNA, the CDR3 is TGTGCCAGCAGCTGGGGGGGTAGCAATCAGCCCCAGCATTTT. Amino acid sequence: CASSWGGSNQPQHF. The chain links TRBV7-8 to TRBJ1-5, with TRBD1 as a possible D gene (5 bases). This CDR3 spans 14 amino acids. Germline V gene lookup returns CDR1 SGHVS and CDR2 FQNEAQ. The V and J ends lost 4 bases and 0 bases respectively, with 7 bases between them.